This T cell receptor (beta chain) is from a study of blood T cells in healthy people across ages. In this sample, this clonotype turned up many times. Primed by a sample-barcoded 5' primer and a J-beta primer mix, a second PCR proceeded for 7 to 11 cycles. TCRdb called the 5' RACE reads again in MiXCR, with one record for every CDR3 protein. The sample shows approximately 960,000 distinct CDR3 sequences, almost 30% of them seen only once. Deletions cut 0 bases from V and 1 base from J, with 8 bases between. The CDR3 consists of 15 residues. Germline V gives CDR1 SGHTA, CDR2 FQGNSA. These data also formed part of another study, on T cells of mothers and their children.

This clonotype was obtained from a woman aged 40 to 55 in good health. Material: blood. V gene TRBV7-2 combines with J gene TRBJ2-3; D call uncertain. The chain's CDR3 is CASSLANARTDTQYF. CDR3 DNA sequence: TGTGCCAGCAGCTTAGCTAACGCCCGCACAGATACGCAGTATTTT.